This T cell receptor (beta chain) is from a study of blood T cell repertoires in COVID-19. Study at large: T cells, B-cell-depleted T cells, or PBMCs supplied cDNA or gDNA.

Original processing methods: Amplification with reference gene primers provided the estimates of nucleated cell counts. Only in-frame clones appear in the TCRdb table, and some are missing; sequencing was by immunoSEQ multiplex PCR. V, J and clone size derive from that table, while D and trimming were established from the DNA sequence. The top ten hold around 0.95% of the sample, which has 300,000 to 500,000 clones, around 89% seen once. This study enrolled people aged about 18 to 100 from under 25 US geographic areas. Participant reports of clinical history set cohort assignment. This sequence was found in a woman in her twenties or thirties with acute COVID-19. Sequenced sample: PBMCs or T cells enriched from blood (not recorded which).

This CDR3 reads CATSERPGQGPDTQYF. Written as DNA, the CDR3 is TGTGCCACCAGTGAGCGCCCGGGACAGGGTCCAGATACGCAGTATTTT. This chain joins TRBV24-1 and TRBJ2-3, with TRBD1 matching over 9 bases. The V segment lost 4 bases and the J segment 4 bases; nucleotides outside the gene matches: 8. CDR3 length: 16 residues. Germline V gene sequence: CDR1 KGHDR, CDR2 SFDVKD.